These 9 T cell receptor beta chains were sequenced from one sample in a study of blood T cells in healthy people across ages. For the second PCR, which ran for roughly 6 to 12 cycles, a sample-barcoded 5' primer and a J-beta primer mix were used. One entry per CDR3 protein results from TCRdb running MiXCR on the 5' RACE reads. The data hold more than 900,000 distinct CDR3 sequences, with just under 30% observed a single time. This sample was shared with a second study, whose subject was T cells of mothers and their children.

Sequencing input: blood. Receptors originate from a woman in her thirties or forties in good health.

The chain employs TRBV19 and TRBJ2-5, with D possibly being TRBD1 (5 bases). TRBJ2-7 explains the end of the DNA better; the J call may be wrong. The CDR3 is made up of 13 amino acids. Germline lookup yields CDR1 LNHDA and CDR2 SQIVND (reference sequence). Here the CDR3 DNA reads TGTGCCAGTAGTATGGGGCAATCCTACGAGCAGTACTTC. This codes for CASSMGQSYEQYF.

This clonotype has a handful of counts. J is TRBJ2-5 and V is TRBV10-3, with 7 bases fitting TRBD1. The tail of the sequence fits TRBJ2-7 better, so the J call may be wrong. From germline, CDR1 is ENHRY and CDR2 SYGVKD. This CDR3 region has 12 residues. CDR3 in amino acids: CAISLQGTEQYF. The CDR3 DNA reads TGTGCCATCAGTTTACAGGGGACCGAGCAGTACTTC.

The genes are TRBV28 and TRBJ1-5, with a tentative D call TRBD1 (6 bases). Germline V lookup: CDR1 MDHEN, CDR2 SYDVKM. This CDR3 is built from 16 residues. V lost 5 bases to trimming and J lost 3 bases, with 17 bases between them. In nucleotides, the CDR3 is TGTGCCAGCAGTAGAGGCGGGGGCGCAAACAATCAGCCCCAGCATTTT. Protein sequence: CASSRGGGANNQPQHF.

This clonotype was recorded at least ten times. The genes are TRBV7-8 and TRBJ1-6; D gene ambiguous. CDR3 length: 12 amino acids. Trimming stripped 3 bases from V and 6 bases from J, with 3 bases between. The germline gives CDR1 SGHVS, CDR2 FQNEAQ. The CDR3 is CASSFLNSPLHF. CDR3 coding DNA: TGTGCCAGCAGCTTCCTTAATTCACCCCTCCACTTT.

The chain combines TRBV7-8 with TRBJ2-3, with 9 positions matching TRBD2. After removal of 3 bases from V and 3 bases from J, the junction contained 10 bases not matched to a gene. The germline V gene has CDR1 SGHVS and CDR2 FQNEAQ. The CDR3 extends over 17 amino acids. CDR3 sequence (DNA): TGTGCCAGCAGCTTCCAAATAGCGGGGGAGGGGACAGATACGCAGTATTTT. It encodes CASSFQIAGEGTDTQYF.

The CDR3 nucleotides are TGTGCCAGCAGTCCCTATTCGGGGGGACAGCAGTTCTTC. Translating gives CASSPYSGGQQFF. This chain connects TRBV27 to TRBJ2-1, with 7 bases identical to TRBD2. Germline V gene lookup returns CDR1 MNHEY and CDR2 SMNVEV (reference sequence). V gave up 5 bases and J gave up 11 bases; unmatched junction bases: 9. There are 13 residues in the CDR3.

The V call is TRBV10-3, the J call TRBJ1-1; no clear D. The CDR3 totals 13 residues. Per the germline V gene, CDR1 is ENHRY and CDR2 is SYGVKD. Trimming removed 7 bases at V and 1 base at J, with 10 bases between. In nucleotides, the CDR3 is TGTGCCATCAAAGCCGTTGGGAACACTGAAGCTTTCTTT. Encoded protein: CAIKAVGNTEAFF.

The V gene is TRBV7-2, the J gene TRBJ2-7; 7 bases align to TRBD2. Germline lookup yields CDR1 SGHTA and CDR2 FQGNSA. The ends lost 10 bases at V and 3 bases at J; junction bases unmatched: 15. The CDR3 totals 15 residues. CDR3 bases: TGTGCCACCACTCCGGATGGGGCTAGCGGCTACGAGCAGTACTTC. Its translation is CATTPDGASGYEQYF.

This clonotype was seen many times. The chain combines TRBV7-9 with TRBJ2-7; D gene unclear. V dropped 1 base and J dropped 4 bases, with 11 bases sitting between them. The CDR3 runs 14 residues. CDR1 SEHNR and CDR2 FQNEAQ come from the germline V gene (reference sequence). The CDR3 nucleotides are TGTGCCAGCAGCTTAGATTGGAGTGGTTACGAGCAGTACTTC. This codes for CASSLDWSGYEQYF.